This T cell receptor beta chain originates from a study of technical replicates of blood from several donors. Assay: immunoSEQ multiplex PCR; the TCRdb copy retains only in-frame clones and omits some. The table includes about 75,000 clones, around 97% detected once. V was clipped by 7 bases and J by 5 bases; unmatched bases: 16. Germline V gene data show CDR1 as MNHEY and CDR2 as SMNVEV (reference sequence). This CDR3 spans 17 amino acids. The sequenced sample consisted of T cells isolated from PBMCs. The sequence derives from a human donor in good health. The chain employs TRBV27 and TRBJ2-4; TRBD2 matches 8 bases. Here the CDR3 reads CASKTGAKREWENIQYF. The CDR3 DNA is TGTGCCAGCAAGACGGGGGCGAAGCGGGAGTGGGAAAACATTCAGTACTTC.